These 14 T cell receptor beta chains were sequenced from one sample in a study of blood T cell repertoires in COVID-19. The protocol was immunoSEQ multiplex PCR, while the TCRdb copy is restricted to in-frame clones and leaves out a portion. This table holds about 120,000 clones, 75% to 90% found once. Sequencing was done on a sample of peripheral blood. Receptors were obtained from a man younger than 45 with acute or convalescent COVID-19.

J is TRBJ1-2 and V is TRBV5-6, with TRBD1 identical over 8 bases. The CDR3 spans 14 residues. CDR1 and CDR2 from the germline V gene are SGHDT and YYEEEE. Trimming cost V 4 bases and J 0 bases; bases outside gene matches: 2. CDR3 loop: CASSVTGANYGYTF. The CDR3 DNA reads TGTGCCAGCAGCGTGACAGGGGCTAACTATGGCTACACCTTC.

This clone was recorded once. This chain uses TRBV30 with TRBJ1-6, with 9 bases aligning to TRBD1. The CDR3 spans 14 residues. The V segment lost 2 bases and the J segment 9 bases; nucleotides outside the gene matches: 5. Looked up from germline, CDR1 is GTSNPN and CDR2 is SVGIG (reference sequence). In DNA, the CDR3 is TGTGCCTGGAGTTCCGGGACAGGGCCTTCACCCCTCCACTTT. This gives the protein CAWSSGTGPSPLHF.

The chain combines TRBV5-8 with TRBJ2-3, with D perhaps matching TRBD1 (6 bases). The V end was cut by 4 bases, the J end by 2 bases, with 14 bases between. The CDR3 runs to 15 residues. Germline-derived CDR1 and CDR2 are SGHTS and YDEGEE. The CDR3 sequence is CASSLNRVYTDTQYF. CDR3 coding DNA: TGTGCCAGCAGCCTGAACAGGGTCTACACAGATACGCAGTATTTT.

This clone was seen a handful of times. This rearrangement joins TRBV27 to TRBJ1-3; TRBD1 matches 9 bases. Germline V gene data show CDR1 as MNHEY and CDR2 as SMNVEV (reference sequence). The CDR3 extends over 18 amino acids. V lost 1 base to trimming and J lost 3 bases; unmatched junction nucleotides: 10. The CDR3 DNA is TGTGCCAGCAGTTTATTTCCCCCGGGACAGGGTCTTGGAAACACCATATATTTT. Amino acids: CASSLFPPGQGLGNTIYF.

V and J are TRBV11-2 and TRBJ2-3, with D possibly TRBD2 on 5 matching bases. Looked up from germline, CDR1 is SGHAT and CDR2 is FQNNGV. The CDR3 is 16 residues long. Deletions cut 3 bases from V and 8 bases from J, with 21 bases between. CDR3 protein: CASSFLSGSMGSTQYF. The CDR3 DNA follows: TGTGCCAGCAGCTTTCTCTCCGGGTCTATGGGGAGTACGCAGTATTTT.

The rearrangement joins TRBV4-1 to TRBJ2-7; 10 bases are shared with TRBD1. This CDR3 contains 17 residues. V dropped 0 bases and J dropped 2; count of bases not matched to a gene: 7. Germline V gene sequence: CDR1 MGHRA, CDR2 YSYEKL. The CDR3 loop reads CASSQDPSGTGAYEQYF. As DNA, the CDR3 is TGCGCCAGCAGCCAAGATCCATCCGGGACAGGGGCCTACGAGCAGTACTTC.

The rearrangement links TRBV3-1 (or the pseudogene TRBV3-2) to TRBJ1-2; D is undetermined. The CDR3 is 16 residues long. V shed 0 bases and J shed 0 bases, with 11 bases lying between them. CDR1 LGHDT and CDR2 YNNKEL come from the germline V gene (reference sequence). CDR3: CASSQDGGGSNYGYTF. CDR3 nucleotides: TGTGCCAGCAGCCAAGATGGAGGAGGTTCTAACTATGGCTACACCTTC.

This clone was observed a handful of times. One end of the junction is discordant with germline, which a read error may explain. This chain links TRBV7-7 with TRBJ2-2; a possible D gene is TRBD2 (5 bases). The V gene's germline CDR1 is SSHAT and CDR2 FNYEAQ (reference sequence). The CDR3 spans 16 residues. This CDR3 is CASSPGRFLNTGELFF. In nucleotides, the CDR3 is TGTGCTAGCAGTCCGGGAAGGTTTTTGAACACCGGGGAGCTGTTTTTT.

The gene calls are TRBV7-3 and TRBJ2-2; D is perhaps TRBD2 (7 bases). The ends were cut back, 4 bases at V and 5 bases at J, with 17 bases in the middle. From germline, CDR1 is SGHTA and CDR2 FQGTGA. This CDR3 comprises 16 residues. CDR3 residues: CASSYAGGGGTGELFF. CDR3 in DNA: TGTGCCAGCAGCTACGCAGGCGGGGGCGGTACCGGGGAGCTGTTTTTT.

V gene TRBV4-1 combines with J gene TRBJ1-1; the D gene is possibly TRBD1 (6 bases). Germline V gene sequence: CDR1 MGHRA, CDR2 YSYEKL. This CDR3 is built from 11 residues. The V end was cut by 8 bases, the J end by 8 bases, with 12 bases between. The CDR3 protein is CASGLGGEAFF. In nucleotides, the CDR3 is TGCGCCAGCGGACTAGGGGGGGAAGCTTTCTTT.

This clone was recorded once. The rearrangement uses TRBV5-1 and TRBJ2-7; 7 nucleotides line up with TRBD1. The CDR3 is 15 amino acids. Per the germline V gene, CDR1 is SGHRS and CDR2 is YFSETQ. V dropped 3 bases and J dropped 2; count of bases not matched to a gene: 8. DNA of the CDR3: TGCGCCAGCAGCTCTACCGGGACAGTGCCCTACGAGCAGTACTTC. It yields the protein CASSSTGTVPYEQYF.

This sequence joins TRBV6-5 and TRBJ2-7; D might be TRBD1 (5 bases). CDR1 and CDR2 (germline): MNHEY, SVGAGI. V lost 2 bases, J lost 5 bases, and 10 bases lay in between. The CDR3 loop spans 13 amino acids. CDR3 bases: TGTGCCAGCAGTTACGGGGCAGGGAACGAGCAGTACTTC. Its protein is CASSYGAGNEQYF.

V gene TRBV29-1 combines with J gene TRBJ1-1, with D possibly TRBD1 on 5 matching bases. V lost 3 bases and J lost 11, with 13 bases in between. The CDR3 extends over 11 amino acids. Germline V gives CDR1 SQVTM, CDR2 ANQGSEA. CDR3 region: CSVDTGEEAFF. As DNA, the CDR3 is TGCAGCGTTGATACGGGGGAAGAGGCTTTCTTT.

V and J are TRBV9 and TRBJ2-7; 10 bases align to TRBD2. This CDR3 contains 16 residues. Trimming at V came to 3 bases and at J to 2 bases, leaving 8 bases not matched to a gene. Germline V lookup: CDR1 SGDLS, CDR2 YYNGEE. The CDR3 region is CASSETPAGGAYEQYF. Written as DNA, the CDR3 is TGTGCCAGCAGCGAGACCCCAGCGGGGGGGGCCTACGAGCAGTACTTC.